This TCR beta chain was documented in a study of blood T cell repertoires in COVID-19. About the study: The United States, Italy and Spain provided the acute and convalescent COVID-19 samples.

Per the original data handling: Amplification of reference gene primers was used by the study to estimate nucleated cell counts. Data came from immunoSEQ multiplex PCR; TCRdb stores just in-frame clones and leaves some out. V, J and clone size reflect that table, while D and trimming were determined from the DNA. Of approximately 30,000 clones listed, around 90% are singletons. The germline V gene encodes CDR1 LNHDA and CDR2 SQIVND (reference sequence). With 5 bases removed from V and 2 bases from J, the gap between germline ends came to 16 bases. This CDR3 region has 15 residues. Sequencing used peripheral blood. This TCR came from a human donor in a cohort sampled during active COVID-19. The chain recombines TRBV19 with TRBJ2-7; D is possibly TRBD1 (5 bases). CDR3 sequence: CASSSHTGRAYEQYF. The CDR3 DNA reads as TGTGCCAGTAGTTCTCACACCGGCAGGGCCTACGAGCAGTACTTC.